Below are 3 T cell receptor beta chains sequenced from a single sample in a study of cytomegalovirus exposure and HLA in healthy donors. Amplification used 60 Vbeta primers and 13 Jbeta primers. Measured with immunoSEQ multiplex PCR; TCRdb has only the in-frame clones, and not every one. The table has under 200,000 clones, 68% seen once. The sequenced sample was PBMCs. These TCRs come from a man between 45 and 60 years old in good health and CMV-seronegative.

The J gene is TRBJ2-3, the V gene TRBV29-1; D is possibly TRBD2 (5 bases). Germline V gene sequence: CDR1 SQVTM, CDR2 ANQGSEA. Deletions cut 6 bases from V and 0 bases from J, with 13 bases between. The length of the CDR3 is 14 residues. The CDR3 bases are TGCAGCGTGAGGACTGGCCCGAGCACAGATACGCAGTATTTT. Its protein is CSVRTGPSTDTQYF.

CDR3 in amino acids: CASSDVAGGPTDTQYF. The CDR3 region has the DNA TGTGCCAGCAGCGACGTAGCGGGGGGCCCGACAGATACGCAGTATTTT. This rearrangement joins TRBV9 to TRBJ2-3, with 10 bases matching TRBD2. The germline V gene encodes CDR1 SGDLS and CDR2 YYNGEE. The trim removed 3 bases at V and 3 bases at J, leaving 7 bases unmatched. There are 16 residues in the CDR3.

J is TRBJ2-7 and V is TRBV27; D may be TRBD1 (6 bases). Germline-derived CDR1 and CDR2 are MNHEY and SMNVEV (reference sequence). V was pared by 8 bases and J by 4 bases, with 18 bases between. The CDR3 contains 14 residues. The CDR3 bases are TGTGCCAGCGGACAGAACAGGTTGTCTTACGAGCAGTACTTC. This codes for CASGQNRLSYEQYF.